This T cell receptor (beta chain) is from a study of PD-L1 blockade in urothelial cancer. The CDR3 covers 14 residues. Per the germline V gene, CDR1 is SGDLS and CDR2 is YYNGEE. V lost 1 base and J 3 bases, leaving 11 bases between the germline ends. Method: immunoSEQ multiplex PCR; TCRdb's copy keeps in-frame clones and lacks some. Of some 31,000 clones listed, roughly 84% are singletons. Time point: peripheral blood 6 weeks after treatment start. Each individual provided 1 to 8 samples (taken pretreatment and on-treatment). Sequenced material: PBMCs, taken around atezolizumab (anti-PD-L1) treatment. This TCR was recovered from a man in his sixties or seventies with urothelial cancer. The chain employs TRBV9 and TRBJ2-7; D gene ambiguous. The CDR3, as DNA: TGTGCCAGCAGCGTACAGGTAAAGTACTACGAGCAGTACTTC. Protein: CASSVQVKYYEQYF.